The 32 T cell receptor beta chains in this list originate from one sample, sequenced in a study of blood T cell repertoires in COVID-19 (dated by TCRdb to the early 2020s). Library method: the immunoSEQ multiplex PCR assay. As stored in TCRdb, this immuneACCESS dataset retains in-frame rearrangements with V and J assigned. A fraction of the clones does not appear; measured against another copy, unresolved V genes explain less than half of the discrepancy, and the remainder lacks a known reason. This sample gives hundreds of thousands of clones in total; roughly 85% of them show up just once. The biggest ten clones account for under 4% of the sample. The specimen sequenced was peripheral blood. These receptors all come from a woman aged 18-30 years with acute or convalescent COVID-19.

V usage is TRBV28 and J usage is TRBJ1-2; D gene unclear. V was clipped by 6 bases and J by 4 bases, with 9 bases between them. CDR3 size: 12 residues. Germline values: CDR1 MDHEN, CDR2 SYDVKM. CDR3: CASRKTPYGYTF. The CDR3 nucleotides read TGTGCCAGCAGGAAGACACCCTATGGCTACACCTTC.

This clone turned up a few times. The chain has TRBV2 and TRBJ2-7; 8 bases fit TRBD2. CDR1 is SNHLY and CDR2 is FYNNEI in the germline V gene. The V segment lost 6 bases and the J segment 12 bases; nucleotides outside the gene matches: 16. This CDR3 spans 14 amino acids. CDR3 in amino acids: CASSGERESSQWYF. CDR3 sequence (DNA): TGTGCCAGCAGCGGGGAGCGGGAGTCCTCCCAATGGTACTTC.

With regard to this clone: An end of the junction does not agree with germline; a read error may underlie this. V gene TRBV6-1 combines with J gene TRBJ2-7; 11 bases line up with TRBD2. CDR1 and CDR2 (germline): MNHNS, SASEGT. This CDR3 contains 16 residues. The CDR3 protein is CASSQALGLAGYEQYF. CDR3 DNA sequence: TGTGCCAGCAGTCAAGCGCTAGGACTAGCGGGCTACGAGCAGTACTTC.

The gene calls are TRBV19 and TRBJ2-6, with D unclear. This CDR3 spans 16 amino acids. The V end was cut by 6 bases, the J end by 0 bases, with 12 bases between. Germline V gene sequence: CDR1 LNHDA, CDR2 SQIVND (reference sequence). The CDR3 DNA is TGTGCCAGTAGGGTCGGAGTAAGCTCTGGGGCCAACGTCCTGACTTTC. Protein: CASRVGVSSGANVLTF.

In the case of this clone: The same CDR3 also results from other DNA sequences found in this sample. The rearrangement joins TRBV9 to TRBJ2-6; TRBD1 might be the D (5 bases). V lost 0 bases and J 1 base, leaving 5 bases between the germline ends. Germline CDR1 and CDR2: SGDLS and YYNGEE. The CDR3 covers 15 residues. The CDR3 loop reads CASSVAGSGANVLTF. CDR3 DNA sequence: TGTGCCAGCAGCGTAGCAGGGTCTGGGGCCAACGTCCTGACTTTC.

V is TRBV14 and J is TRBJ1-3; D unresolved. Per germline, CDR1 SGHDN and CDR2 FVKESK. The CDR3 has 16 residues. Trimming took off 4 bases at V and 0 bases at J, with 13 bases between the two ends. In DNA, the CDR3 is TGTGCCAGCAGCCTTGACTTCCGGTCCTCTGGAAACACCATATATTTT. Its protein is CASSLDFRSSGNTIYF.

The V gene is TRBV28, the J gene TRBJ2-1; 7 bases are shared with TRBD2. From germline, CDR1 is MDHEN and CDR2 SYDVKM. The ends lost 6 bases at V and 15 bases at J; junction bases unmatched: 17. The CDR3 extends over 14 amino acids. The CDR3 coding sequence is TGTGCCAGCAGCACCCTGAAGCCCGCGGGAGCCAGGTTCTTC. It yields the protein CASSTLKPAGARFF.

This chain links TRBV5-6 with TRBJ2-2; tentative D call: TRBD2 (5 bases). V was trimmed by 4 bases and J by 1 base, leaving 20 bases between them. Germline loops: CDR1 SGHDT, CDR2 YYEEEE. This CDR3 is built from 18 residues. The CDR3 DNA sequence: TGTGCCAGCAGCGTCCCGAACCAAGCCGAGGGGAACACCGGGGAGCTGTTTTTT. Amino acids: CASSVPNQAEGNTGELFF.

This chain links TRBV10-2 with TRBJ1-5; 9 bases are a match to TRBD1. Germline-derived CDR1 and CDR2 are WSHSY and SAAADI. Unmatched junction bases numbered 9, after V lost 3 bases and J lost 6 bases. The CDR3 has 16 residues. CDR3 sequence (DNA): TGCGCCAGCAGTGACCCCTCCGGGACAGGGAGTCAGCCCCAGCATTTT. Amino acid sequence: CASSDPSGTGSQPQHF.

The chain uses TRBV7-7 and TRBJ2-1; maybe TRBD2 (5 bases). Per germline, CDR1 SSHAT and CDR2 FNYEAQ (reference sequence). This CDR3 has 14 residues. V lost 4 bases, J lost 5 bases, and 12 bases lay in between. The chain's CDR3 is CASSSTGENNEQFF. The CDR3 DNA sequence: TGTGCCAGCAGCTCCACCGGGGAGAACAATGAGCAGTTCTTC.

The chain combines TRBV6-1 with TRBJ1-5; possibly TRBD1 for D (5 bases). The CDR3 spans 11 residues. V lost 0 bases, J lost 12 bases, and 6 bases lay in between. Per germline, CDR1 MNHNS and CDR2 SASEGT. The CDR3 sequence: CASSEAGGQHF. The CDR3 DNA reads as TGTGCCAGCAGTGAAGCCGGGGGCCAGCATTTT.

CDR3 protein: CAWALGEAQPQHF. Here the CDR3 DNA reads TGTGCCTGGGCCCTAGGAGAGGCTCAGCCCCAGCATTTT. The chain joins TRBV30 to TRBJ1-5; no definite D call. The CDR3 spans 13 residues. Germline lookup yields CDR1 GTSNPN and CDR2 SVGIG (reference sequence). V lost 5 bases, J lost 6 bases, and 14 bases lay in between.

The chain employs TRBV9 and TRBJ2-3; possibly TRBD2 for D (6 bases). The CDR3 totals 16 residues. Looked up from germline, CDR1 is SGDLS and CDR2 is YYNGEE. V lost 0 bases, J lost 1 base, and 12 bases lay in between. The CDR3 region is CASSVGFSGGTDTQYF. The CDR3, as DNA: TGTGCCAGCAGCGTAGGCTTTAGCGGTGGCACAGATACGCAGTATTTT.

Note on this clone: The sample holds other DNA sequences that translate to the same CDR3. The chain combines TRBV12-3 or TRBV12-4 with TRBJ1-2, with D perhaps matching TRBD1 (5 bases). This CDR3 comprises 13 residues. Trimming left V 5 bases short and J 4 bases short, with 11 bases between. The DNA of the CDR3 is TGTGCCAGCAGTCCCGGGACTGGCTATGGCTACACCTTC. This sequence encodes CASSPGTGYGYTF.

The V and J genes are TRBV7-6 and TRBJ2-5, with TRBD1 matching 9 bases. This CDR3 has 16 amino acids. V gave up 2 bases and J gave up 5 bases; unmatched junction bases: 9. The V gene's germline CDR1 is SGHVS and CDR2 FNYEAQ. The CDR3 here is CASSLLPRTGDETQYF. In nucleotides, the CDR3 is TGTGCCAGCAGCTTACTACCTAGGACAGGGGATGAGACCCAGTACTTC.

This rearrangement joins TRBV9 to TRBJ1-5; D unresolved. Trimming stripped 3 bases from V and 11 bases from J, with 18 bases between. This CDR3 is built from 14 residues. In germline, CDR1 is SGDLS, CDR2 YYNGEE. As DNA, the CDR3 is TGTGCCAGCAGCGCCGGAATGGCAGGCGAAGCCCAGCATTTT. Encoded protein: CASSAGMAGEAQHF.

The chain uses TRBV5-1 and TRBJ2-7; 7 nucleotides line up with TRBD1. From germline, CDR1 is SGHRS and CDR2 YFSETQ. V shed 0 bases and J 4 bases; nucleotides not matched to a gene: 4. This CDR3 has 14 residues. The CDR3 region has the DNA TGCGCCAGCAGCTTGGAGGCAGGGGGATACGAGCAGTACTTC. Its protein is CASSLEAGGYEQYF.

A few counts support this clone. This CDR3 is CASSYRDQHRNIQYF. CDR3 nucleotide sequence: TGTGCCAGCAGTTACCGAGACCAGCACAGAAACATTCAGTACTTC. The chain couples TRBV6-5 to TRBJ2-4, with D hard to call. Deletions cut 2 bases from V and 6 bases from J, with 14 bases between. From germline, CDR1 is MNHEY and CDR2 SVGAGI. CDR3 length equals 15 residues.

V gene TRBV5-1 combines with J gene TRBJ1-1; D perhaps matches TRBD1 (5 bases). V lost 0 bases and J lost 3, with 9 bases in between. The CDR3 has 14 residues. Germline CDR1 and CDR2: SGHRS and YFSETQ. The CDR3 protein is CASSLGGGHTEAFF. As DNA, the CDR3 is TGCGCCAGCAGCTTGGGGGGCGGTCACACTGAAGCTTTCTTT.

This clone was observed a handful of times. The CDR3, as DNA: TGTGCCAGCAGTTACTCATTCGGGGGTGAGCAGTTCTTC. Amino acid sequence: CASSYSFGGEQFF. This chain uses TRBV6-5 with TRBJ2-1, with D possibly being TRBD2 (6 bases). The V end lost 0 bases, the J end lost 9 bases, and 9 bases lay between the germline ends. This CDR3 has 13 residues. The germline gives CDR1 MNHEY, CDR2 SVGAGI.

The CDR3 spells CASSKSPWGDRVGYTF. Here the CDR3 DNA reads TGTGCCAGCAGCAAATCCCCCTGGGGGGACAGGGTGGGCTACACCTTC. The chain recombines TRBV21-1 with TRBJ1-2; TRBD1 is the table's D call, not checked against the DNA. TRBV21-1 is labeled a pseudogene. This CDR3 contains 16 residues.

The chain is built from TRBV9 and TRBJ2-7; 14 positions agree with TRBD2. The junction had 12 bases not matched to a gene; V was cut back by 4 bases and J by 3 bases. The CDR3 loop spans 18 amino acids. The V gene's germline CDR1 is SGDLS and CDR2 YYNGEE. The CDR3 sequence: CASSPSAETSGGGYEQYF. DNA for the CDR3: TGTGCCAGCAGCCCCTCAGCCGAGACTAGCGGGGGGGGCTACGAGCAGTACTTC.

The chain carries TRBV7-8 and TRBJ1-2, with unresolved D. The germline CDR1 and CDR2 sequences are SGHVS and FQNEAQ. This CDR3 has 14 residues. V was shortened by 7 bases and J by 4 bases, with 16 bases between the two germline ends. CDR3 protein: CASTTAPQAYGYTF. The CDR3 region has the DNA TGTGCCAGCACCACTGCCCCTCAGGCCTATGGCTACACCTTC.

The chain has TRBV2 and TRBJ2-7; D uncertain. Per the germline V gene, CDR1 is SNHLY and CDR2 is FYNNEI. This CDR3 is built from 13 residues. V was trimmed by 3 bases and J by 1 base, leaving 7 bases between them. The CDR3 region is CASSDETSYEQYF. CDR3 bases: TGTGCCAGCAGTGATGAAACTTCCTACGAGCAGTACTTC. Supplemented by reference TRBV2 and TRBJ2-7, the full variable domain reads EPEVTQTPSHQVTQMGQEVILRCVPISNHLYFYWYRQILGQKVEFLVSFYNNEISEKSEIFDDQFSVERPDGSNFTLKIRSTKLEDSAMYFCASSDETSYEQYFGPGTRLTVT.

This clone came up a few times. The chain recombines TRBV28 with TRBJ1-3; 9 bases fit TRBD1. J lost 7 bases, V lost 3 bases, and 10 bases had no gene match. CDR3 length: 16 amino acids. The germline CDR1 and CDR2 sequences are MDHEN and SYDVKM. CDR3 residues: CASSFPRTGEANTIYF. DNA of the CDR3: TGTGCCAGCAGTTTTCCCAGGACAGGGGAGGCGAACACCATATATTTT.

The rearrangement uses TRBV6-5 and TRBJ2-7; D not resolved. The germline V and J ends were trimmed by 7 bases and 2 bases, with 9 bases remaining between them. This CDR3 has 12 residues. Germline V gene data show CDR1 as MNHEY and CDR2 as SVGAGI. The CDR3 here is CASKQPPYEQYF. Written as DNA, the CDR3 is TGTGCCAGCAAGCAACCCCCCTACGAGCAGTACTTC.

The J gene is TRBJ1-5, the V gene TRBV2; D possibly corresponds to TRBD1 (6 bases). V shed 1 base and J shed 0 bases, with 13 bases lying between them. This CDR3 has 17 amino acids. Germline CDR1 SNHLY, CDR2 FYNNEI. The chain's CDR3 is CASSEGFRGSSNQPQHF. The DNA of the CDR3 is TGTGCCAGCAGTGAAGGGTTCAGGGGTAGTAGCAATCAGCCCCAGCATTTT.

This chain links TRBV5-1 with TRBJ2-7; TRBD2 aligns across 7 bases. The CDR3 runs 14 residues. Germline CDR1 SGHRS, CDR2 YFSETQ. The V and J ends lost 4 bases and 1 base, in that order; junction bases with no gene match: 5. Here the CDR3 reads CASSREGPSYEQYF. For the CDR3, the DNA is TGCGCCAGCAGCAGGGAGGGCCCGTCCTACGAGCAGTACTTC.

The DNA for the CDR3 is TGTGCCAGCAGCCTCTACAGCCGCCCTGGCTACACCTTC. Translation: CASSLYSRPGYTF. The gene calls are TRBV3-1 (or the pseudogene TRBV3-2) and TRBJ1-2; D remains unclear. The V and J ends lost 4 bases and 7 bases respectively, with 13 bases between them. The CDR3 sequence is 13 residues long. Germline V CDR1 and CDR2: LGHDT, YNNKEL (reference sequence).

V gene TRBV6-4 combines with J gene TRBJ2-3; D ambiguous. Germline V gene lookup returns CDR1 MRHNA and CDR2 SNTAGT. The CDR3 has 13 amino acids. Trimming removed 3 bases from V and 2 bases from J, with 6 bases in between. CDR3 loop: CASSEADTDTQYF. The CDR3 nucleotides read TGTGCCAGCAGTGAGGCGGACACAGATACGCAGTATTTT.

In its sample, this clone was seen a few times. The V gene is TRBV7-6, the J gene TRBJ1-4; 7 bases agree with TRBD1. V shed 4 bases and J 1 base; nucleotides not matched to a gene: 3. From germline, CDR1 is SGHVS and CDR2 FNYEAQ. The CDR3 sequence is 15 residues long. DNA for the CDR3: TGTGCCAGCAGCTCCAGACAGGGAACTAATGAAAAACTGTTTTTT. This translates into CASSSRQGTNEKLFF.

The chain links TRBV7-2 to TRBJ1-5; 8 bases are a match to TRBD1. V gave up 3 bases and J gave up 7 bases; unmatched junction bases: 5. This CDR3 is built from 14 residues. Germline V CDR1 and CDR2: SGHTA, FQGNSA. The CDR3 DNA is TGTGCCAGCAGCTTTGACAGGGGTGAGCAGCCCCAGCATTTT. Translating it yields CASSFDRGEQPQHF.